The source of this T cell receptor beta chain is a study of blood T cell repertoires in COVID-19. CDR1 is SGHTA, CDR2 FQGNSA, per germline. The length of the CDR3 is 13 residues. Trimming removed 4 bases from V and 7 bases from J, with 13 bases in between. The table lists this clone with a count of one. Original analysis: Amplified reference gene primers provided the basis for estimating nucleated cell counts. Generated by immunoSEQ multiplex PCR, the TCRdb table keeps only in-frame clones and is missing some. From that table come the V and J calls and clone size; the DNA was used to work out D and trimming. The data hold some 140,000 clones, with around 79% observed a single time.

This clonotype originated in a man aged 55 to 69 with acute or convalescent COVID-19. The rearrangement uses TRBV7-2 and TRBJ1-1, with D possibly TRBD1 on 5 matching bases. The sample comprised peripheral blood. Written as DNA, the CDR3 is TGTGCCAGCAGCTCCTTCGATCAGGGTGAAGCTTTCTTT. Its translation: CASSSFDQGEAFF.